These 10 T cell receptor beta chains were sequenced from one sample in a study of PD-1 blockade in classical Hodgkin lymphoma. After autologous stem cell transplantation all patients relapsed, and prior brentuximab vedotin exposure differed between cohorts. Profiling relied on immunoSEQ multiplex PCR, and the TCRdb table lists in-frame clones only, not all of them. In the table there are over 15,000 clones, roughly 84% of which are singletons. Sequenced material: peripheral blood mononuclear cells (PBMCs), taken before the second cycle of nivolumab. These receptors all come from a human donor with classical Hodgkin lymphoma.

V usage is TRBV6-1 and J usage is TRBJ2-7; TRBD1 is a possible D gene (6 bases). Per the germline V gene, CDR1 is MNHNS and CDR2 is SASEGT. Trimming took 6 bases from V and 2 from J, leaving 17 bases between them. The CDR3 covers 15 residues. CDR3 protein: CASRLAVQGPYEQYF. DNA of the CDR3: TGTGCCAGCAGGCTCGCCGTACAGGGTCCCTACGAGCAGTACTTC.

The V gene is TRBV6-1, the J gene TRBJ1-5; D gene ambiguous. The germline CDR1 and CDR2 sequences are MNHNS and SASEGT. Trimming shortened V by 5 bases and J by 7 bases, and 18 bases separated the two germline ends. CDR3 length: 15 amino acids. The CDR3 is CASSKSGEGSQPQHF. Here the CDR3 DNA reads TGTGCCAGCAGTAAGTCGGGAGAAGGGAGCCAGCCCCAGCATTTT.

J is TRBJ2-3 and V is TRBV27, with 11 bases identical to TRBD2. Trimming took 6 bases from V and 5 from J; bases not matched to a gene: 7. This CDR3 contains 15 residues. Per the germline V gene, CDR1 is MNHEY and CDR2 is SMNVEV (reference sequence). CDR3 bases: TGTGCCAGCAGCTACAGACTAGCGGGACAAGATACGCAGTATTTT. Its protein is CASSYRLAGQDTQYF.

This clone was picked up a small number of times. The rearrangement links TRBV7-9 to TRBJ2-2; no clear D gene. Germline CDR1 is SEHNR and CDR2 is FQNEAQ (reference sequence). There are 13 residues in the CDR3. V was clipped by 2 bases and J by 3 bases, with 4 bases between them. In nucleotides, the CDR3 is TGTGCCAGCAGCTTATATGACACCGGGGAGCTGTTTTTT. This codes for CASSLYDTGELFF.

The chain recombines TRBV11-2 with TRBJ2-7, with D possibly TRBD2 on 5 matching bases. This CDR3 comprises 14 residues. Germline lookup yields CDR1 SGHAT and CDR2 FQNNGV. Trimming cost V 5 bases and J 4 bases, with 15 bases left between them. The CDR3 DNA follows: TGTGCCAGCAGCCCGTGGGTAGGAGGTTACGAGCAGTACTTC. This codes for CASSPWVGGYEQYF.

This chain uses TRBV18 with TRBJ1-1; D uncertain. Germline V gives CDR1 KGHSH, CDR2 LQKENI. The V gene lost 1 base and the J gene lost 7 bases, with 10 bases spanning the gap. The CDR3 length is 13 residues. The CDR3 here is CASSPHPRVEAFF. CDR3 coding DNA: TGTGCCAGCTCACCACACCCTCGGGTTGAAGCTTTCTTT.

The chain joins TRBV6-6 to TRBJ1-1; D uncertain. The CDR3 consists of 15 residues. The germline CDR1 and CDR2 sequences are MNHNY and SVGAGI (reference sequence). With 3 bases removed from V and 6 bases from J, the gap between germline ends came to 17 bases. Here the CDR3 reads CASSYLALEVAEAFF. The CDR3 DNA reads as TGTGCCAGCAGTTATTTAGCATTGGAAGTAGCTGAAGCTTTCTTT.

V usage is TRBV7-8 and J usage is TRBJ2-5; a possible D gene is TRBD2 (6 bases). The V gene's germline CDR1 is SGHVS and CDR2 FQNEAQ. The CDR3 runs to 15 residues. V lost 0 bases and J 5 bases, leaving 13 bases between the germline ends. CDR3 sequence: CASSLADSGGETQYF. CDR3 in DNA: TGTGCCAGCAGCTTAGCTGACTCTGGGGGGGAGACCCAGTACTTC.

The chain is built from TRBV7-3 and TRBJ2-3; 8 bases fit TRBD1. Trimming took 5 bases from V and 2 from J; bases not matched to a gene: 6. The germline V gene has CDR1 SGHTA and CDR2 FQGTGA. The CDR3 contains 15 residues. CDR3 sequence (DNA): TGTGCCAGCAGCCCCGGGGACAGGTTCACAGATACGCAGTATTTT. It yields the protein CASSPGDRFTDTQYF.

In its sample, this clone was seen once. This chain links TRBV19 with TRBJ2-7; 7 bases align to TRBD2. From germline, CDR1 is LNHDA and CDR2 SQIVND (reference sequence). The CDR3 length is 12 residues. V shed 10 bases and J 9 bases; nucleotides not matched to a gene: 12. CDR3: CATFSGRGGQYF. In DNA form, the CDR3 reads TGTGCCACGTTTAGCGGGCGCGGAGGGCAGTACTTC.